Shown below are 8 T cell receptor beta chains from a single sample sequenced in a study of cytomegalovirus exposure and HLA in healthy donors. This PCR relied on a set of 60 Vbeta primers and 13 Jbeta primers. Using immunoSEQ multiplex PCR, the repertoire was profiled, and TCRdb retains in-frame clones only, with some absent. The sample shows about 160,000 clones, about three quarters of them seen only once. Sequencing was performed on PBMCs. The receptors derive from a woman aged 45-65 years in good health and CMV-seropositive.

This clone was observed once. The rearrangement links TRBV4-3 to TRBJ2-7, with 8 bases lining up with TRBD1. Germline loops: CDR1 LGHNA, CDR2 YSLEER. Trimming cost V 4 bases and J 2 bases; bases outside gene matches: 4. The CDR3 is 14 residues long. CDR3: CASSPGTGTYEQYF. The CDR3 DNA is TGCGCCAGCAGCCCCGGGACAGGTACCTACGAGCAGTACTTC.

This chain links TRBV2 with TRBJ2-7; weak D call: TRBD1 (6 bases). This CDR3 spans 13 amino acids. In germline, CDR1 is SNHLY, CDR2 FYNNEI. The ends were cut back, 8 bases at V and 3 bases at J, with 14 bases in the middle. The CDR3 DNA follows: TGTGCCAGCCATCCCATCAGGGGCTACGAGCAGTACTTC. This gives the protein CASHPIRGYEQYF.

This sequence joins TRBV28 and TRBJ1-1, with D possibly TRBD1 on 6 matching bases. The CDR3 has 14 amino acids. The V gene lost 4 bases and the J gene lost 2 bases, with 11 bases spanning the gap. CDR1 is MDHEN and CDR2 is SYDVKM in the germline V gene. The CDR3 is CASSYRTANTEAFF. In nucleotides, the CDR3 is TGTGCCAGCAGTTATCGGACAGCAAACACTGAAGCTTTCTTT.

V gene TRBV5-1 combines with J gene TRBJ2-3; 16 bases line up with TRBD2. Trimming cost V 3 bases and J 0 bases; bases outside gene matches: 4. This CDR3 contains 18 residues. Germline values: CDR1 SGHRS, CDR2 YFSETQ. In nucleotides, the CDR3 is TGCGCCAGCAGCTGGGGACTAGCGGGGGGGCCGAGCACAGATACGCAGTATTTT. Translating it yields CASSWGLAGGPSTDTQYF. The variable domain in full, with the rest retrieved from reference TRBV5-1 and TRBJ2-3, is KAGVTQTPRYLIKTRGQQVTLSCSPISGHRSVSWYQQTPGQGLQFLFEYFSETQRNKGNFPGRFSGRQFSNSRSEMNVSTLELGDSALYLCASSWGLAGGPSTDTQYFGPGTRLTVL.

The chain uses TRBV5-1 and TRBJ2-7, with 7 bases aligning to TRBD2. CDR3 size: 14 residues. The junction had 10 bases not matched to a gene; V was cut back by 4 bases and J by 6 bases. CDR1 and CDR2 (germline): SGHRS, YFSETQ. As DNA, the CDR3 is TGCGCCAGCAGCCCCTCGACTAGCTACTCCGAGCAGTACTTC. Protein sequence: CASSPSTSYSEQYF.

This clone was observed a single time. The CDR3 loop is CASSDIQGNEQFF. For the CDR3, the DNA is TGTGCCAGCAGCGATATACAGGGTAATGAGCAGTTCTTC. The chain employs TRBV5-4 and TRBJ2-1; possible D gene TRBD1, 6 bases. Trimming removed 4 bases at V and 7 bases at J, with 12 bases between. The germline V gene encodes CDR1 SGHNT and CDR2 YYREEE (reference sequence). The CDR3 runs 13 residues.

The chain employs TRBV6-5 and TRBJ1-2; TRBD1 agrees at 7 bases. The CDR3 totals 13 residues. The germline CDR1 and CDR2 sequences are MNHEY and SVGAGI. J gave up 3 bases and V 6 bases, and 4 bases lay outside the gene matches. CDR3 nucleotide sequence: TGTGCCAGCAGGCCCGACAGGGACTATGGCTACACCTTC. It encodes CASRPDRDYGYTF.

The J gene is TRBJ2-1, the V gene TRBV7-2; 9 nucleotides align to TRBD2. The germline CDR1 and CDR2 sequences are SGHTA and FQGNSA. This CDR3 has 16 residues. V trimming: 0 bases; J trimming: 4 bases; junction bases outside the gene matches: 4. The CDR3 coding sequence is TGTGCCAGCAGCTTAGCAGCGGGAGGACAGTACAATGAGCAGTTCTTC. Residues: CASSLAAGGQYNEQFF.